The clone carrying this T cell receptor (beta chain) was counted a few times. What it recognizes is unknown. The entry originates in a study of somatic mutations in cytotoxic T cells in rheumatoid arthritis. About the research overall: The researchers flow-sorted some T-cell populations stained with V beta antibodies and got nearly 100% purity, and these included V beta1+ cells sequenced for TCRB. Study-level points and caveats: More than 20% of CD8+ cells belonged to the largest clone in about an eighth of the 65 patients. With advancing age, CD8+ clonality climbed in rheumatoid arthritis patients but did not rise in healthy controls. Levels of CD8+ T-cell clonality in rheumatoid arthritis patients were statistically indistinguishable from those seen in age-matched healthy controls, with no significant difference.

Method: immunoSEQ multiplex PCR; TCRdb's copy keeps in-frame clones and lacks some. The sample has about 15,000 clones; roughly 72% are singletons. The CDR3 covers 14 residues. Trimming stripped 3 bases from V and 1 base from J, with 10 bases between. Germline CDR1 and CDR2: SNHLY and FYNNEI. The specimen was CD8+ T cells sorted from blood. The chain joins TRBV2 to TRBJ2-7; no reliable D call. The TCR comes from an adult with rheumatoid arthritis. CDR3: CASSDGKVSYEQYF. The CDR3 nucleotides read TGTGCCAGCAGTGATGGCAAGGTGTCCTACGAGCAGTACTTC.